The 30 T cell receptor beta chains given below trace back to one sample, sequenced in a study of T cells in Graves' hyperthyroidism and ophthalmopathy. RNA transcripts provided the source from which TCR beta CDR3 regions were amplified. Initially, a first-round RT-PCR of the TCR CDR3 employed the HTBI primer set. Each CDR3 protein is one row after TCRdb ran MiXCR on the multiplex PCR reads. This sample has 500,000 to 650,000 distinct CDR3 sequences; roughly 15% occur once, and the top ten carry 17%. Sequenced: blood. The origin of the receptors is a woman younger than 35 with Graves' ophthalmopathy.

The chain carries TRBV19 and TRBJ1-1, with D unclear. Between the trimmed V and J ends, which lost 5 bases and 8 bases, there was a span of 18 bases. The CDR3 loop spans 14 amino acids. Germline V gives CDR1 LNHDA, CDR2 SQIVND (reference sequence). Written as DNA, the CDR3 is TGTGCCAGTAGTCCCGACAACTTAGGACCAGAAGCTTTCTTT. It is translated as CASSPDNLGPEAFF.

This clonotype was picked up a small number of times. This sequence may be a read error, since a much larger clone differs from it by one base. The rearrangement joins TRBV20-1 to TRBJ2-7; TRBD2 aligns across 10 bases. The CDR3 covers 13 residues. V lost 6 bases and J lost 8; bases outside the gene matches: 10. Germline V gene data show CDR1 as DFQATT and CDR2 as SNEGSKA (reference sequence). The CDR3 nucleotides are TGCAGTGCGGAGCGGGGGGGCTCCCACAAGCAGTACTTC. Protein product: CSAERGGSHKQYF.

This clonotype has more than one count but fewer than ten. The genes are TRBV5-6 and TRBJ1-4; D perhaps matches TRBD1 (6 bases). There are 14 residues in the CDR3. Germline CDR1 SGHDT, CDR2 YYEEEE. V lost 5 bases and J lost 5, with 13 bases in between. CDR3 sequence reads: CASSRAGTNEKLFF. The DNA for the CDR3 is TGTGCCAGCAGTCGGGCAGGGACAAATGAAAAACTGTTTTTT.

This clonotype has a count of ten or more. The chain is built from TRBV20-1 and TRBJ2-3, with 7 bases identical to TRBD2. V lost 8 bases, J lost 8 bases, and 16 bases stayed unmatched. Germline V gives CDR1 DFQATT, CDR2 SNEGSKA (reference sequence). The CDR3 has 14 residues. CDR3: CSSNKRLAVGTQYF. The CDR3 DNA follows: TGCAGTTCCAACAAGAGGCTAGCGGTCGGTACGCAGTATTTT.

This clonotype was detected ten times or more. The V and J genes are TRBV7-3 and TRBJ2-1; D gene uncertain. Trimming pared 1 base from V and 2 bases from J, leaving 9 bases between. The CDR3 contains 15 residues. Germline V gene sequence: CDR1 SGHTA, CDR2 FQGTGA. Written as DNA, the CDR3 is TGTGCCAGCAGCTTAAATCCGCGAGCCTACAATGAGCAGTTCTTC. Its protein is CASSLNPRAYNEQFF.

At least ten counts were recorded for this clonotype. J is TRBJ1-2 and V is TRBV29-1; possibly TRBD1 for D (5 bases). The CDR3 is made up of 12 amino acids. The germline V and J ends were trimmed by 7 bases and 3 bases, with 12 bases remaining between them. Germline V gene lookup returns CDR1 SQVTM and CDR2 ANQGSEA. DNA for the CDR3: TGCAGCGCCGGGGACCTCTACTATGGCTACACCTTC. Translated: CSAGDLYYGYTF.

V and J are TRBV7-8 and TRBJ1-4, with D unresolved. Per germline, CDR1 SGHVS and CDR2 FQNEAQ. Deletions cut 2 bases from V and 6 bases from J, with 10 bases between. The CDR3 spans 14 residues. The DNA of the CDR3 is TGTGCCAGCAGCTTATGGGGATCTGATGAAAAACTGTTTTTT. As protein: CASSLWGSDEKLFF.

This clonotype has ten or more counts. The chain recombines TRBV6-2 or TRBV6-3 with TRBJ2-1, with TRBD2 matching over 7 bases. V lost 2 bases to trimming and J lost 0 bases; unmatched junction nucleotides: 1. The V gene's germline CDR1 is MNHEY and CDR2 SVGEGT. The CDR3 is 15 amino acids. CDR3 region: CASSYERDSYNEQFF. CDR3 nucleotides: TGTGCCAGCAGTTACGAGCGGGACTCCTACAATGAGCAGTTCTTC.

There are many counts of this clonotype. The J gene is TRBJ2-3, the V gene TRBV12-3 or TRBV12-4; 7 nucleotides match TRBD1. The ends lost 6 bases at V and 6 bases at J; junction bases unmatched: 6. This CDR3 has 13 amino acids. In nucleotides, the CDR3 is TGTGCCAGCAGATACAGGGGATCGGATACGCAGTATTTT. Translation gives CASRYRGSDTQYF.

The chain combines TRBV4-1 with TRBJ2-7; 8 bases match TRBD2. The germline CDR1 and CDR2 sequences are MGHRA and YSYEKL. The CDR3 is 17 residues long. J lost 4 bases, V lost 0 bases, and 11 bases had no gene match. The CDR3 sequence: CASSQDESSGTRYEQYF. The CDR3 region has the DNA TGCGCCAGCAGCCAAGATGAAAGTAGCGGGACACGTTACGAGCAGTACTTC.

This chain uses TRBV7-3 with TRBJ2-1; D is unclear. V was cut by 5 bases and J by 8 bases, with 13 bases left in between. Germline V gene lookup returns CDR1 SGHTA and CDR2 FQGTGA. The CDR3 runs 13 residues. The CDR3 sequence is CASSPPPSDEQFF. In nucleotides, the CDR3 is TGTGCCAGCAGCCCCCCACCCAGCGATGAGCAGTTCTTC.

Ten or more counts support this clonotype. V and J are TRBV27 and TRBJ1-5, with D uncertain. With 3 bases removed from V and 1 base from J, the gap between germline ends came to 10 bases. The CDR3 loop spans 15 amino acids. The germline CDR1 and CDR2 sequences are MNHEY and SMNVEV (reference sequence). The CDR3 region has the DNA TGTGCCAGCAGTTTCAGCCCATGGAGCAATCAGCCCCAGCATTTT. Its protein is CASSFSPWSNQPQHF.

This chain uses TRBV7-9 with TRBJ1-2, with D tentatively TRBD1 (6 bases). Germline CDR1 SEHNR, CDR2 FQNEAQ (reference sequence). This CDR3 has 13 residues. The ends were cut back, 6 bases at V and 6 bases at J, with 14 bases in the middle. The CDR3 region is CASRPQGTDGYTF. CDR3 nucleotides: TGTGCCAGCAGACCACAGGGAACCGATGGCTACACCTTC.

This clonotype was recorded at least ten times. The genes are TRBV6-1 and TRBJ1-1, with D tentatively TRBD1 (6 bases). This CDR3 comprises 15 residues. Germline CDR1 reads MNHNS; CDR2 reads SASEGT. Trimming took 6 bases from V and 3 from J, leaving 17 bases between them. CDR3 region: CASSFVGGRDTEAFF. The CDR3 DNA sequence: TGTGCCAGCAGCTTCGTCGGGGGGCGCGACACTGAAGCTTTCTTT.

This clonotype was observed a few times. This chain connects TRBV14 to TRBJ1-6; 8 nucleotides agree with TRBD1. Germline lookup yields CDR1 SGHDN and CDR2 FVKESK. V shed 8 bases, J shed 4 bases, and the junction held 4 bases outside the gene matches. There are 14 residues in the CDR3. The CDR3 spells CASDRGGYNSPLHF. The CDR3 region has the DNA TGTGCCAGCGACAGGGGCGGTTATAATTCACCCCTCCACTTT. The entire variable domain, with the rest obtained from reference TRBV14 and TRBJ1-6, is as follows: EAGVTQFPSHSVIEKGQTVTLRCDPISGHDNLYWYRRVMGKEIKFLLHFVKESKQDESGMPNNRFLAERTGGTYSTLKVQPAELEDSGVYFCASDRGGYNSPLHFGNGTRLTVT.

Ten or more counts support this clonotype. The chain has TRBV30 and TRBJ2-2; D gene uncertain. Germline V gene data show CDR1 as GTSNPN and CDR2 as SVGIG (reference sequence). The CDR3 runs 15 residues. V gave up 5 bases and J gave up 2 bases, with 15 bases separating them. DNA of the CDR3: TGTGCCTGGGGAAAGTTAAGAGGAAACACCGGGGAGCTGTTTTTT. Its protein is CAWGKLRGNTGELFF.

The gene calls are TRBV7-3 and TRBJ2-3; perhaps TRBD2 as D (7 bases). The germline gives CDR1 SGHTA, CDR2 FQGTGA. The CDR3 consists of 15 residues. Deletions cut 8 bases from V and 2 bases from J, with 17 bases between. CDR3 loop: CASAPGGGPTDTQYF. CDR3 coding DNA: TGTGCCAGCGCCCCCGGCGGGGGCCCCACAGATACGCAGTATTTT. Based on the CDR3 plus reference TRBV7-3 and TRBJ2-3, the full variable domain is GAGVSQTPSNKVTEKGKYVELRCDPISGHTALYWYRQSLGQGPEFLIYFQGTGAADDSGLPNDRFFAVRPEGSVSTLKIQRTERGDSAVYLCASAPGGGPTDTQYFGPGTRLTVL.

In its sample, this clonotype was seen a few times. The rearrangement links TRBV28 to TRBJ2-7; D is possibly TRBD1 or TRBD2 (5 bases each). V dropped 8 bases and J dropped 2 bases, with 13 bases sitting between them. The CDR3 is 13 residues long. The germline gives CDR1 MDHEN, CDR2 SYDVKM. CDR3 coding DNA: TGTGCCAGCCGGGACCCCCTAACCTACGAGCAGTACTTC. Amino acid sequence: CASRDPLTYEQYF.

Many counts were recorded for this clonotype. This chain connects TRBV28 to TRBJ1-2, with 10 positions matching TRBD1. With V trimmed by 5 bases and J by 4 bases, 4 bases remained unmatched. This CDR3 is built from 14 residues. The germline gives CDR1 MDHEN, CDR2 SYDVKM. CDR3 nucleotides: TGTGCCAGCAGTACAGGACAGGGGGGCTATGGCTACACCTTC. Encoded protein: CASSTGQGGYGYTF.

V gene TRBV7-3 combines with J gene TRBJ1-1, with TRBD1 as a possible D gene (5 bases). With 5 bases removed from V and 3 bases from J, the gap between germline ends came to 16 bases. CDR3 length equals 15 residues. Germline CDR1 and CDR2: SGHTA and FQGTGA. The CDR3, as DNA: TGTGCCAGCAGCAAAAACGGGGCGGCTTACACTGAAGCTTTCTTT. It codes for CASSKNGAAYTEAFF.

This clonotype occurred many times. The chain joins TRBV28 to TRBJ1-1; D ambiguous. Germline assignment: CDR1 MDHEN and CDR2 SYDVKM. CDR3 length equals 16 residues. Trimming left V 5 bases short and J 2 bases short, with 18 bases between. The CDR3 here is CASSPILTKINTEAFF. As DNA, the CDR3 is TGTGCCAGCAGTCCTATTCTGACAAAGATAAACACTGAAGCTTTCTTT.

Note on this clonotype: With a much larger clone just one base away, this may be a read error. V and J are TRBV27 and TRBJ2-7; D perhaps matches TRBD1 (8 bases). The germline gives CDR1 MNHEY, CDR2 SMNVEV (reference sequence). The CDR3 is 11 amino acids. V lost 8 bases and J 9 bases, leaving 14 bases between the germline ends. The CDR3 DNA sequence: TGTGCCAGCGGACAGGGAGGGGGGCAGTACTTC. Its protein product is CASGQGGGQYF.

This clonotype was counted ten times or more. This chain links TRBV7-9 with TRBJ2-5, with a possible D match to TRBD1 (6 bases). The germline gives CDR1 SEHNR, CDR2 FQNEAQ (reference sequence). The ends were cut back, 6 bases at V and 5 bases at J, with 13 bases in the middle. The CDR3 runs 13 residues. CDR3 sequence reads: CASRRGSWETQYF. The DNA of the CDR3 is TGTGCCAGCAGAAGGGGGTCGTGGGAGACCCAGTACTTC.

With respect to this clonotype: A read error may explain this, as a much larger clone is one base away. The CDR3: CASSDPDGVWADTQYF. Here the CDR3 DNA reads TGTGCCAGCAGTGACCCTGACGGGGTATGGGCAGATACGCAGTATTTT. V and J are TRBV28 and TRBJ2-3; tentative D call: TRBD2 (5 bases). The V end was cut by 5 bases, the J end by 4 bases, with 19 bases between. Germline-derived CDR1 and CDR2 are MDHEN and SYDVKM. CDR3 length: 16 amino acids.

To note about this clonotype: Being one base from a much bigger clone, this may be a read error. CDR3 in amino acids: CANSLLQVGVGEKLFF. The CDR3 nucleotides read TGTGCCAACAGTCTACTACAGGTCGGCGTCGGGGAAAAACTGTTTTTT. The chain uses TRBV28 and TRBJ1-4; D perhaps matches TRBD1 (5 bases). CDR1 is MDHEN, CDR2 SYDVKM, per germline. The CDR3 loop spans 16 amino acids.

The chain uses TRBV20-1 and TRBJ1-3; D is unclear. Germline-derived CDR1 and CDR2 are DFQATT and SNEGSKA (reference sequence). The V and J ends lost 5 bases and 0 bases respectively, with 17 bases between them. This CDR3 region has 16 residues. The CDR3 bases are TGCAGTGCTCATAGGACGGTCCCAGCCTCTGGAAACACCATATATTTT. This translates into CSAHRTVPASGNTIYF.

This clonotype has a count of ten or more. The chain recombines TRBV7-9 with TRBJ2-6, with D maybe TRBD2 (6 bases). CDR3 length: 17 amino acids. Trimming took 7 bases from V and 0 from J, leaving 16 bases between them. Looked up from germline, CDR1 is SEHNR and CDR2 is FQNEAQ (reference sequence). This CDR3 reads CASTPGGASSGANVLTF. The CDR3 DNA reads TGTGCCAGCACGCCCGGGGGTGCCAGCTCTGGGGCCAACGTCCTGACTTTC. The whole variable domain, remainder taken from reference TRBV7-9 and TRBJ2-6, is DTGVSQNPRHKITKRGQNVTFRCDPISEHNRLYWYRQTLGQGPEFLTYFQNEAQLEKSRLLSDRFSAERPKGSFSTLEIQRTEQGDSAMYLCASTPGGASSGANVLTFGAGSRLTVL.

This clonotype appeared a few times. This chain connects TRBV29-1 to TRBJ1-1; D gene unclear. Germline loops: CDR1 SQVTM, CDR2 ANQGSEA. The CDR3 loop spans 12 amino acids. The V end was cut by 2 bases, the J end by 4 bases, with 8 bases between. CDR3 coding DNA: TGCAGCGTTGAACCACAAGGCACTGAAGCTTTCTTT. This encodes CSVEPQGTEAFF.

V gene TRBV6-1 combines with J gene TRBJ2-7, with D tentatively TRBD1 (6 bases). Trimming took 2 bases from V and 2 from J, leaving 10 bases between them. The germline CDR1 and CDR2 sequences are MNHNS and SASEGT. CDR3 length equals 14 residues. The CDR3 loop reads CASSEYWTAYEQYF. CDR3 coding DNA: TGTGCCAGCAGTGAATATTGGACAGCCTACGAGCAGTACTTC.

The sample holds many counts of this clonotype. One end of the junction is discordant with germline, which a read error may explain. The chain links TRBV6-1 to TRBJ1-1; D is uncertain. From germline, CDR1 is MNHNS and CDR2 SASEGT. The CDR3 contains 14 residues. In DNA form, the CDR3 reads TGTGCCAGCAGTGAAGCCCAGCTGAACCCTGAAGCTTTCTTT. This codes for CASSEAQLNPEAFF.